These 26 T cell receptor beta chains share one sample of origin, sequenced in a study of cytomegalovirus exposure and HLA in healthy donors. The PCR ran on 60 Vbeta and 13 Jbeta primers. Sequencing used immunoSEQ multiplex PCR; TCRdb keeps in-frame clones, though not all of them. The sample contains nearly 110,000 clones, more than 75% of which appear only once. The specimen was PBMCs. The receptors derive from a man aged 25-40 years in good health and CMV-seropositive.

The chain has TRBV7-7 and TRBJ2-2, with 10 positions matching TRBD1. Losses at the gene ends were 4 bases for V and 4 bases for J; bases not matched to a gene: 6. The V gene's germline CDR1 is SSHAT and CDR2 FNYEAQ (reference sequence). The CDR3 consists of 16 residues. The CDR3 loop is CASSSTGGASTGELFF. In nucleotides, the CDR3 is TGTGCCAGCAGCTCGACAGGGGGCGCGAGCACCGGGGAGCTGTTTTTT.

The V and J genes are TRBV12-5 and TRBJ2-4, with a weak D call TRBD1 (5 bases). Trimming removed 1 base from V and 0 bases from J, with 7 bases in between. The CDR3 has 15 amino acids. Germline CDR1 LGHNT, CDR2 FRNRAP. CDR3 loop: CASGLAGLAKNIQYF. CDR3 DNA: TGTGCTAGTGGTTTGGCAGGGTTAGCCAAAAACATTCAGTACTTC.

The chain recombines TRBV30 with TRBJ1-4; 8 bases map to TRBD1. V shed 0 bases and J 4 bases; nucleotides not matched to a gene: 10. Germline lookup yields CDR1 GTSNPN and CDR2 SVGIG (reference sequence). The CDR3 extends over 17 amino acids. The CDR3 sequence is CAWSVLGGQGFNEKLFF. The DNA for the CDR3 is TGTGCCTGGAGTGTCTTAGGCGGACAGGGCTTTAATGAAAAACTGTTTTTT.

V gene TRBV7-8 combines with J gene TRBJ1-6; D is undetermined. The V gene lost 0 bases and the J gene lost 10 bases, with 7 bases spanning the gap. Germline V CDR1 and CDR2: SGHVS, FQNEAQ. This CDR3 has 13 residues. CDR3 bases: TGTGCCAGCAGCTTAGCTCTCTCCTCACCCCTCCACTTT. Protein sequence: CASSLALSSPLHF.

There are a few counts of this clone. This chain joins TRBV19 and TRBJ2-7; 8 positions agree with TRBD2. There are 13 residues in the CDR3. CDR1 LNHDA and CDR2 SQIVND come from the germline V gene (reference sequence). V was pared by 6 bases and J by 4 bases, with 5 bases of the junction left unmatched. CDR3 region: CASRASGQYEQYF. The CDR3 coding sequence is TGTGCCAGTAGGGCTAGCGGGCAGTACGAGCAGTACTTC.

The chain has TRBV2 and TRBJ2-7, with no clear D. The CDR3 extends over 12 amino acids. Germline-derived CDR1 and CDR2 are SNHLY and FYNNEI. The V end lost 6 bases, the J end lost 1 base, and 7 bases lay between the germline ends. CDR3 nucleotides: TGTGCCAGCAGGGGCCAGTCCTACGAGCAGTACTTC. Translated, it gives CASRGQSYEQYF.

The CDR3 region has the DNA TGTGCCAGCAGCCCTCCACTAGACCTGGCAGATACGCAGTATTTT. As protein: CASSPPLDLADTQYF. This chain connects TRBV6-1 to TRBJ2-3; D perhaps matches TRBD2 (5 bases). V was shortened by 6 bases and J by 4 bases, with 17 bases between the two germline ends. The germline CDR1 and CDR2 sequences are MNHNS and SASEGT. The CDR3 contains 15 residues.

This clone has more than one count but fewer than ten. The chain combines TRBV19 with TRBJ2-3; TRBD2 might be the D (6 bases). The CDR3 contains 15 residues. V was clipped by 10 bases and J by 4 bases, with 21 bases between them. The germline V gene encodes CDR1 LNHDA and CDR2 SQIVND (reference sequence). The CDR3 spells CATGDQGGDADTQYF. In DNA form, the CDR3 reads TGTGCCACTGGGGATCAGGGAGGCGATGCAGATACGCAGTATTTT.

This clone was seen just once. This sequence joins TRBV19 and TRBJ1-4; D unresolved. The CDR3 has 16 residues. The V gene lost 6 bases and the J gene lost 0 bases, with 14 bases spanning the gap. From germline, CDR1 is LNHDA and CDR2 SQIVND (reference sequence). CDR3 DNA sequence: TGTGCCAGTAGGACGGGTTTTTTTGCAACTAATGAAAAACTGTTTTTT. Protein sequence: CASRTGFFATNEKLFF.

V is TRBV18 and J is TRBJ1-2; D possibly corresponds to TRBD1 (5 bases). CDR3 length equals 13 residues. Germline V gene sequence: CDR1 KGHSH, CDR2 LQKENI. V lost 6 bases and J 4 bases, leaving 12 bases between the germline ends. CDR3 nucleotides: TGTGCCAGCTCCATAGGGGATGGCTATGGCTACACCTTC. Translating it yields CASSIGDGYGYTF.

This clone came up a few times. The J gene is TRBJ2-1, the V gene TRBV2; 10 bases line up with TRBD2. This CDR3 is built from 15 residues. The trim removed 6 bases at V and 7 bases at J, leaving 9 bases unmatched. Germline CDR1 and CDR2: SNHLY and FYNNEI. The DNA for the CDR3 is TGTGCCAGCAGCAGTACTAGCGGGGTTAGGAATGAGCAGTTCTTC. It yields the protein CASSSTSGVRNEQFF.

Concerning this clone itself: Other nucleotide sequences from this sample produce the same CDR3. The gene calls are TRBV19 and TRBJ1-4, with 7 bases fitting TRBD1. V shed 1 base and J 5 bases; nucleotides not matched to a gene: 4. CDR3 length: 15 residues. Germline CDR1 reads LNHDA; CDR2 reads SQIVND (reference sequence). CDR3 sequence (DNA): TGTGCCAGTAGTATAGTGGGACAGAGGAATGAAAAACTGTTTTTT. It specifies CASSIVGQRNEKLFF.

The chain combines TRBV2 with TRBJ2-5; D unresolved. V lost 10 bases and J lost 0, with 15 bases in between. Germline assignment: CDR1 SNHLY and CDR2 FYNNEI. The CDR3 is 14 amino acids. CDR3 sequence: CATKREQNQETQYF. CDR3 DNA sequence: TGTGCCACCAAACGCGAACAGAACCAAGAGACCCAGTACTTC.

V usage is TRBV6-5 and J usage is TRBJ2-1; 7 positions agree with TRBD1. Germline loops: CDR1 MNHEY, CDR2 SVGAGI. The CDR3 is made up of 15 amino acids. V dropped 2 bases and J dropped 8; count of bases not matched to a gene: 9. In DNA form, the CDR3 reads TGTGCCAGCAGTTACAGGGCAGGGGGTATCTATGAGCAGTTCTTC. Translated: CASSYRAGGIYEQFF.

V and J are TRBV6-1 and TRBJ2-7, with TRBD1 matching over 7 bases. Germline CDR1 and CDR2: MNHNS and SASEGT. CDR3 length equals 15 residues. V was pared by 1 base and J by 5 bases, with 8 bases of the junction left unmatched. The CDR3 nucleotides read TGTGCCAGCAGTGAAGGAGAGGGGGCAGCTAACGAGCAGTACTTC. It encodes CASSEGEGAANEQYF.

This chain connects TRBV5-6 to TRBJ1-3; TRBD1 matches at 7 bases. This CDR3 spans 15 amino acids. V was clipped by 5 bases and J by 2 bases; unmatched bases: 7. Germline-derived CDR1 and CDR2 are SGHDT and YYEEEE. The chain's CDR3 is CASSLVGGTGNTIYF. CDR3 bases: TGTGCCAGCAGTTTAGTAGGGGGCACTGGAAACACCATATATTTT.

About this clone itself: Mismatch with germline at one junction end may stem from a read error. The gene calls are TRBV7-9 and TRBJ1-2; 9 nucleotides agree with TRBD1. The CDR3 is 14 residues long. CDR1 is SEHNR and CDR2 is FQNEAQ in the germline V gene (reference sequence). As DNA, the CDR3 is TGTTCCAGCAGCGTCCGGGACAGGGACTATGGCTACACCTTC. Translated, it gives CSSSVRDRDYGYTF.

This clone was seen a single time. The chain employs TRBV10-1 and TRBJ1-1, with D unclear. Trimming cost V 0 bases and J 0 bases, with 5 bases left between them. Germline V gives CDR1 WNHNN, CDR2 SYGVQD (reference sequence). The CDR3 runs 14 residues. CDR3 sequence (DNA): TGCGCCAGCAGTGAGTCTCCGGTGAACACTGAAGCTTTCTTT. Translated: CASSESPVNTEAFF.

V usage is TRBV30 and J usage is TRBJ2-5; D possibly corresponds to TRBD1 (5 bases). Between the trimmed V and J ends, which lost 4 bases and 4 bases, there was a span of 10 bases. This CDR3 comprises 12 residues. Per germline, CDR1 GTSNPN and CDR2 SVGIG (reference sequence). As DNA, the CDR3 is TGTGCCTGGACAGGGTTGGTAGAGACCCAGTACTTC. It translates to CAWTGLVETQYF. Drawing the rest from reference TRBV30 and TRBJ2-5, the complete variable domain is SQTIHQWPATLVQPVGSPLSLECTVEGTSNPNLYWYRQAAGRGLQLLFYSVGIGQISSEVPQNLSASRPQDRQFILSSKKLLLSDSGFYLCAWTGLVETQYFGPGTRLLVL.

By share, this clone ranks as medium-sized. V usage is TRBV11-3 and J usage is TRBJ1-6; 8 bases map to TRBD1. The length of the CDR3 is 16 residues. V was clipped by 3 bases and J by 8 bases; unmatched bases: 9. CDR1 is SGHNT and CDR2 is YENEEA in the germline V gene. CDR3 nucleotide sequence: TGTGCCAGCAGCTTGGATGGGGACAGGCGATATTCACCCCTCCACTTT. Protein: CASSLDGDRRYSPLHF.

CDR3 nucleotides: TGTGCCAGCAGCGCCACAGGGTTGGGGCGCGATGAGCAGTTCTTC. This encodes CASSATGLGRDEQFF. The chain combines TRBV9 with TRBJ2-1; a possible D gene is TRBD1 (6 bases). V dropped 3 bases and J dropped 8 bases, with 18 bases sitting between them. The CDR3 contains 15 residues. Germline lookup yields CDR1 SGDLS and CDR2 YYNGEE.

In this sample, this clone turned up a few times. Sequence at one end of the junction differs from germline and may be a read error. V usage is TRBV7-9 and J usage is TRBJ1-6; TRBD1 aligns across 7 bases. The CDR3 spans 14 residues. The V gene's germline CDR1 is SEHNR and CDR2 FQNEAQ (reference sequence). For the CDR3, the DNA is TGTTCCAGCAGCTTTGACAGGGAAATAAACCCCCTCCACTTT. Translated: CSSSFDREINPLHF. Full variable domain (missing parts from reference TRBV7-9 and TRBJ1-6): DTGVSQNPRHKITKRGQNVTFRCDPISEHNRLYWYRQTLGQGPEFLTYFQNEAQLEKSRLLSDRFSAERPKGSFSTLEIQRTEQGDSAMYLCSSSFDREINPLHFGNGTRLTVT.

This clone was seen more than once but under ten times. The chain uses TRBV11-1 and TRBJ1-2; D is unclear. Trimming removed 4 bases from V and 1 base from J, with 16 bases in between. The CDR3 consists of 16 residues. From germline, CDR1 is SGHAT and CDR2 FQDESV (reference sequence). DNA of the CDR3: TGTGCCAGCAGCTCCATACTTGGGCCTCTTAACTATGGCTACACCTTC. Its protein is CASSSILGPLNYGYTF.

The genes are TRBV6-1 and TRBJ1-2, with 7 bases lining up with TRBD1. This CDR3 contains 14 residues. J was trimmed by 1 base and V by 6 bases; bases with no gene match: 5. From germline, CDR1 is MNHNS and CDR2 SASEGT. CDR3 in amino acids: CASRSGQNNYGYTF. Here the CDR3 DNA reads TGTGCCAGCAGGTCGGGACAGAATAACTATGGCTACACCTTC.

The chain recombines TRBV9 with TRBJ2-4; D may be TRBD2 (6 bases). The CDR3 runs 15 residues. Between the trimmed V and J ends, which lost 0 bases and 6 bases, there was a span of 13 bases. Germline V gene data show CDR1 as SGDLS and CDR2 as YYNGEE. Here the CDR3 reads CASSVGGLNPNIQYF. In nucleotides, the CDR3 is TGTGCCAGCAGCGTAGGGGGACTCAACCCAAACATTCAGTACTTC. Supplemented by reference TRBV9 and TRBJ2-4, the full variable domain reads DSGVTQTPKHLITATGQRVTLRCSPRSGDLSVYWYQQSLDQGLQFLIQYYNGEERAKGNILERFSAQQFPDLHSELNLSSLELGDSALYFCASSVGGLNPNIQYFGAGTRLSVL.

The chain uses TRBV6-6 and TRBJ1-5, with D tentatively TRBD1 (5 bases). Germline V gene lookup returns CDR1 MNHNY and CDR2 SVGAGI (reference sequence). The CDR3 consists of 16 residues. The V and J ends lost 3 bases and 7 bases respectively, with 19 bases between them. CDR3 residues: CASSYQGGRGVQPQHF. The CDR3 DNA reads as TGTGCCAGCAGTTATCAGGGAGGTCGGGGAGTACAGCCCCAGCATTTT.